Listed here is a single T cell receptor beta chain. Its specificity is not known. The junction departs from germline at one end; a sequencing error may be responsible. Germline V gene sequence: CDR1 DFQATT, CDR2 SNEGSKA (reference sequence). The CDR3 consists of 12 residues. This record comes from a study of tumor and adjacent non-tumor tissue in lung cancer. TCRbeta libraries were built with three rounds of nested PCR, modified from ARM-PCR. TCRdb redid the calling of the multiplex PCR reads with MiXCR, one entry per CDR3 protein. The table shows approximately 70,000 distinct CDR3 sequences, with approximately 73% occurring only once. General study findings and limits: In normal lung, the top 100 clones were significantly more dominant than in tumor. TCR diversity was significantly greater in tumor than normal lung tissue.

No cell sorting was done before RNA was extracted from the tissue. Between August and November 2014, newly diagnosed, chemotherapy-naive lung cancer patients underwent thoracic surgery in China. Specimen: lung tumor tissue. This rearrangement joins TRBV20-1 to TRBJ2-3; no definite D call. The source is a man aged 60-69 years with non-small cell lung cancer. The CDR3 DNA reads as TGCAGAGCTAGACCTGATACAGATATGCAGTATTTT. It codes for CRARPDTDMQYF.